A single sample gave rise to the 23 T cell receptor beta chains below, sequenced in a study of cytomegalovirus exposure and HLA in healthy donors. The PCR employed 60 Vbeta primers together with 13 Jbeta primers. The data were produced by immunoSEQ multiplex PCR, yet TCRdb's version contains in-frame clones alone and is incomplete. The sample contains 95,000 to 150,000 clones, roughly 69% of which appear only once. The sample consisted of PBMCs. The origin of the receptors is a woman between 35 and 50 years old in good health and CMV-seropositive.

This clone was observed a single time. J is TRBJ2-5 and V is TRBV2, with TRBD2 matching over 8 bases. Trimming removed 1 base from V and 5 bases from J; junction bases left unmatched: 15. The length of the CDR3 is 18 residues. Germline CDR1 reads SNHLY; CDR2 reads FYNNEI. The CDR3 here is CASSEGFGGGSSGETQYF. In DNA, the CDR3 is TGTGCCAGCAGTGAAGGGTTTGGCGGGGGGTCCTCAGGCGAGACCCAGTACTTC.

The genes are TRBV10-3 and TRBJ2-5; TRBD2 aligns across 7 bases. The germline gives CDR1 ENHRY, CDR2 SYGVKD. V dropped 9 bases and J dropped 3; count of bases not matched to a gene: 10. The CDR3 is 14 residues long. CDR3 region: CAIRGDVGEETQYF. The CDR3 nucleotides read TGTGCCATACGGGGGGACGTGGGAGAAGAGACCCAGTACTTC.

V is TRBV7-9 and J is TRBJ2-6, with 10 bases fitting TRBD1. Germline CDR1 and CDR2: SEHNR and FQNEAQ (reference sequence). V lost 6 bases and J lost 0; bases outside the gene matches: 11. CDR3 length: 19 residues. CDR3 residues: CASSPQPGQGNSGANVLTF. The DNA for the CDR3 is TGTGCCAGCAGTCCTCAACCGGGACAGGGGAACTCTGGGGCCAACGTCCTGACTTTC.

This clone was seen only once. CDR3 residues: CAGRRTGTVNEQFF. DNA of the CDR3: TGTGCCGGGAGGAGGACAGGGACTGTCAATGAGCAGTTCTTC. The rearrangement joins TRBV2 to TRBJ2-1, with TRBD1 matching 8 bases. This CDR3 region has 14 residues. Germline V CDR1 and CDR2: SNHLY, FYNNEI. The J segment lost 6 bases and the V segment lost 11 bases, leaving 12 bases of the junction unmatched.

There are a few counts of this clone. The V and J genes are TRBV5-4 and TRBJ2-5; 7 bases agree with TRBD2. Germline V lookup: CDR1 SGHNT, CDR2 YYREEE (reference sequence). The J segment lost 2 bases and the V segment lost 0 bases, leaving 4 bases of the junction unmatched. The CDR3 runs 15 residues. The CDR3: CASSLVGGDQETQYF. For the CDR3, the DNA is TGTGCCAGCAGCTTGGTTGGGGGGGATCAAGAGACCCAGTACTTC.

The V and J genes are TRBV5-4 and TRBJ1-5; the match to TRBD1 covers 10 bases. V trimming: 2 bases; J trimming: 2 bases; junction bases outside the gene matches: 4. Germline CDR1 SGHNT, CDR2 YYREEE (reference sequence). The CDR3 totals 16 residues. CDR3 protein: CASSFGTGEGNQPQHF. The CDR3 DNA sequence: TGTGCCAGCAGCTTCGGGACAGGGGAAGGCAATCAGCCCCAGCATTTT.

This clone has a handful of counts. The genes are TRBV11-2 and TRBJ1-1; possible D gene TRBD1, 6 bases. The CDR3 length is 13 residues. V lost 0 bases and J 10 bases, leaving 12 bases between the germline ends. Germline CDR1 is SGHAT and CDR2 is FQNNGV. The DNA of the CDR3 is TGTGCCAGCAGCTTAGATCCTGGGGGCGCAGCTTTCTTT. Protein product: CASSLDPGGAAFF.

This rearrangement joins TRBV5-1 to TRBJ2-1, with 12 bases aligning to TRBD2. The CDR3 length is 15 residues. Losses at the gene ends were 2 bases for V and 6 bases for J; bases not matched to a gene: 3. The germline CDR1 and CDR2 sequences are SGHRS and YFSETQ. CDR3 loop: CASSFLAGGPNEQFF. The CDR3 nucleotides are TGCGCCAGCAGCTTCCTAGCGGGGGGGCCCAATGAGCAGTTCTTC.

The chain recombines TRBV18 with TRBJ2-4; D is possibly TRBD2 (5 bases). V shed 1 base and J shed 0 bases, with 7 bases lying between them. The CDR3 contains 15 residues. Germline values: CDR1 KGHSH, CDR2 LQKENI. CDR3 sequence: CASSPLGVAKNIQYF. The CDR3 DNA reads as TGTGCCAGCTCACCACTGGGAGTAGCCAAAAACATTCAGTACTTC.

This sequence joins TRBV10-2 and TRBJ1-6, with 11 nucleotides matching TRBD1. Looked up from germline, CDR1 is WSHSY and CDR2 is SAAADI. There are 15 residues in the CDR3. The trim removed 4 bases at V and 6 bases at J, leaving 2 bases unmatched. CDR3 nucleotide sequence: TGCGCCAGCAGTGGGACAGGGGGCGGTAATTCACCCCTCCACTTT. Protein sequence: CASSGTGGGNSPLHF.

J is TRBJ2-5 and V is TRBV9, with 9 bases aligning to TRBD2. The CDR3 runs to 14 residues. After removal of 4 bases from V and 5 bases from J, the junction contained 6 bases not matched to a gene. CDR1 and CDR2 from the germline V gene are SGDLS and YYNGEE. CDR3 amino acids: CASSTGLAEETQYF. CDR3 DNA sequence: TGTGCCAGCAGCACGGGACTAGCAGAGGAGACCCAGTACTTC.

This clone came up a few times. J is TRBJ2-5 and V is TRBV7-9; 10 bases line up with TRBD2. V trimming: 2 bases; J trimming: 5 bases; junction bases outside the gene matches: 5. The CDR3 spans 15 residues. Germline V gene lookup returns CDR1 SEHNR and CDR2 FQNEAQ (reference sequence). CDR3 bases: TGTGCCAGCAGCTTACGGGCTAGCGGGAGCGAGACCCAGTACTTC. It encodes CASSLRASGSETQYF.

This rearrangement joins TRBV5-1 to TRBJ1-1, with a tentative D call TRBD1 (5 bases). The CDR3 consists of 11 residues. Germline V gives CDR1 SGHRS, CDR2 YFSETQ. The ends were cut back, 6 bases at V and 6 bases at J, with 9 bases in the middle. CDR3 sequence: CASTGGAEAFF. CDR3 nucleotides: TGCGCCAGCACCGGGGGGGCTGAAGCTTTCTTT.

The chain joins TRBV6-6 to TRBJ1-1; D is undetermined. V gave up 2 bases and J gave up 9 bases, with 7 bases separating them. The CDR3 covers 11 residues. CDR1 is MNHNY and CDR2 is SVGAGI in the germline V gene (reference sequence). CDR3 DNA: TGTGCCAGCAGTTACGACTCCCAAGCTTTCTTT. Translation: CASSYDSQAFF.

V is TRBV5-4 and J is TRBJ2-2, with D unresolved. Germline loops: CDR1 SGHNT, CDR2 YYREEE (reference sequence). V was clipped by 4 bases and J by 2 bases, with 9 bases between them. This CDR3 is built from 14 residues. The DNA of the CDR3 is TGTGCCAGCAGCATACACCCAAACACCGGGGAGCTGTTTTTT. Amino acids: CASSIHPNTGELFF.

The CDR3 sequence is CASSRNSGPDTDTQYF. In nucleotides, the CDR3 is TGTGCCAGCAGCCGGAATAGCGGGCCTGACACAGATACGCAGTATTTT. The rearrangement uses TRBV2 and TRBJ2-3; 7 nucleotides agree with TRBD2. J lost 2 bases, V lost 6 bases, and 11 bases had no gene match. Germline V gene sequence: CDR1 SNHLY, CDR2 FYNNEI. CDR3 length: 16 amino acids. Using reference TRBV2 and TRBJ2-3 for the parts outside the CDR3, the full variable domain is EPEVTQTPSHQVTQMGQEVILRCVPISNHLYFYWYRQILGQKVEFLVSFYNNEISEKSEIFDDQFSVERPDGSNFTLKIRSTKLEDSAMYFCASSRNSGPDTDTQYFGPGTRLTVL.

The chain is built from TRBV7-8 and TRBJ2-1, with a weak D call TRBD2 (7 bases). CDR1 is SGHVS, CDR2 FQNEAQ, per germline. Trimming cost V 3 bases and J 4 bases, with 13 bases left between them. The CDR3 runs to 15 residues. CDR3 residues: CASSFDRGAYNEQFF. The CDR3 DNA sequence: TGTGCCAGCAGCTTCGACCGGGGGGCGTACAATGAGCAGTTCTTC.

The CDR3 is CASSLGQDNYGYTF. CDR3 DNA sequence: TGTGCCAGCAGCTTAGGACAGGATAACTATGGCTACACCTTC. V gene TRBV7-2 combines with J gene TRBJ1-2; D is possibly TRBD1 (6 bases). The CDR3 runs to 14 residues. Germline assignment: CDR1 SGHTA and CDR2 FQGNSA. Trimming cost V 1 base and J 1 base, with 7 bases left between them.

This chain uses TRBV2 with TRBJ2-1; possible D gene TRBD1, 6 bases. The CDR3 sequence is 14 residues long. CDR1 SNHLY and CDR2 FYNNEI come from the germline V gene. Trimming took 1 base from V and 6 from J, leaving 10 bases between them. The CDR3 protein is CASSEETGVNEQFF. The CDR3 DNA sequence: TGTGCCAGCAGTGAAGAGACAGGAGTCAATGAGCAGTTCTTC.

The rearrangement uses TRBV4-3 and TRBJ2-7; D unclear. This CDR3 is 15 amino acids long. Germline CDR1 reads LGHNA; CDR2 reads YSLEER. With 1 base removed from V and 7 bases from J, the gap between germline ends came to 17 bases. CDR3 residues: CASSQGRAPTWEQYF. For the CDR3, the DNA is TGCGCCAGCAGCCAAGGGAGAGCTCCTACGTGGGAGCAGTACTTC.

With regard to this clone: Additional DNA sequences in this sample encode the identical CDR3. The chain has TRBV13 and TRBJ1-2; D is possibly TRBD1 (6 bases). This CDR3 spans 13 amino acids. V was shortened by 4 bases and J by 6 bases, with 12 bases between the two germline ends. Germline CDR1 PRHDT, CDR2 FYEKMQ (reference sequence). The chain's CDR3 is CASSYNRVDGYTF. CDR3 in DNA: TGTGCCAGCAGCTATAACAGGGTGGATGGCTACACCTTC.

This clone appeared a few times. The rearrangement joins TRBV5-6 to TRBJ2-1; D might be TRBD1 (6 bases). CDR3 size: 15 residues. Trimming stripped 1 base from V and 4 bases from J, with 12 bases between. Germline CDR1 is SGHDT and CDR2 is YYEEEE. The CDR3 sequence is CASSLQGDMYNEQFF. In DNA form, the CDR3 reads TGTGCCAGCAGCTTGCAAGGGGACATGTACAATGAGCAGTTCTTC.

V gene TRBV6-6 combines with J gene TRBJ1-1; TRBD1 aligns across 9 bases. After removal of 5 bases from V and 1 base from J, the junction contained 8 bases not matched to a gene. CDR1 and CDR2 (germline): MNHNY, SVGAGI (reference sequence). CDR3 size: 16 residues. In DNA form, the CDR3 reads TGTGCCAGCAGTCGCACAGGGGGCAGGAAGAACACTGAAGCTTTCTTT. This sequence encodes CASSRTGGRKNTEAFF.